Listed here are 9 T cell receptor beta chains from one sample, sequenced in a study of shared clonotypes between healthy human individuals. Generated by immunoSEQ multiplex PCR, the TCRdb table keeps only in-frame clones and is missing some. The data contain roughly 1 million clones, under 80% of them singletons. Sequencing was carried out using memory CD4+ T cells sorted from blood. The subset is: CD45RA-negative fraction. These receptors came from a man younger than 35 in good health.

This chain joins TRBV15 and TRBJ2-1; D is undetermined. The germline V and J ends were trimmed by 8 bases and 0 bases, with 11 bases remaining between them. The CDR3 runs to 14 residues. Germline V gives CDR1 LNHNV, CDR2 YYDKDF (reference sequence). The CDR3 sequence is CATRYESSYNEQFF. CDR3 DNA sequence: TGTGCCACCCGTTATGAGAGCTCCTACAATGAGCAGTTCTTC.

This chain links TRBV7-2 with TRBJ1-2; D may be TRBD1 (6 bases). Trimming left V 5 bases short and J 2 bases short, with 15 bases between. This CDR3 has 15 residues. Germline CDR1 is SGHTA and CDR2 is FQGNSA. The chain's CDR3 is CASSPEGDRNYGYTF. CDR3 sequence (DNA): TGTGCCAGCAGCCCAGAGGGCGACAGGAACTATGGCTACACCTTC.

The CDR3 nucleotides read TGTGCCAGCAGCTCGGGACTAGCGGCGACTTCCTACGAGCAGTACTTC. Amino acid sequence: CASSSGLAATSYEQYF. The J gene is TRBJ2-7, the V gene TRBV5-4; TRBD2 matches 11 bases. J gave up 1 base and V 3 bases, and 6 bases lay outside the gene matches. The CDR3 runs to 16 residues. Germline-derived CDR1 and CDR2 are SGHNT and YYREEE (reference sequence).

In its sample, this clone was seen a few times. The chain recombines TRBV7-9 with TRBJ2-1, with TRBD2 matching 8 bases. This CDR3 is 13 amino acids long. The J segment lost 7 bases and the V segment lost 5 bases, leaving 4 bases of the junction unmatched. Germline-derived CDR1 and CDR2 are SEHNR and FQNEAQ (reference sequence). CDR3 DNA sequence: TGTGCCAGCAGCAAAGTAGCGGGGAATGAGCAGTTCTTC. This translates into CASSKVAGNEQFF.

The rearrangement links TRBV11-3 to TRBJ2-3; D is perhaps TRBD1 (5 bases). CDR1 and CDR2 from the germline V gene are SGHNT and YENEEA. There are 17 residues in the CDR3. The V end lost 3 bases, the J end lost 2 bases, and 18 bases lay between the germline ends. CDR3 coding DNA: TGTGCCAGCAGCTTTTCAGGGTCAGATCTTTCCACAGATACGCAGTATTTT. Translated, it gives CASSFSGSDLSTDTQYF.

This clone was observed a few times. The chain combines TRBV7-9 with TRBJ1-4; 7 bases match TRBD1. This CDR3 is 14 amino acids long. The germline gives CDR1 SEHNR, CDR2 FQNEAQ (reference sequence). V was pared by 5 bases and J by 5 bases, with 5 bases of the junction left unmatched. CDR3: CASSGGQPNEKLFF. CDR3 bases: TGTGCCAGCAGCGGGGGACAGCCGAATGAAAAACTGTTTTTT.

The chain is built from TRBV5-1 and TRBJ2-3; D ambiguous. Germline-derived CDR1 and CDR2 are SGHRS and YFSETQ. The CDR3 is 14 residues long. With 2 bases removed from V and 5 bases from J, the gap between germline ends came to 12 bases. CDR3 DNA: TGCGCCAGCAGCTTAGCCCCCGGAATAGATACGCAGTATTTT. It codes for CASSLAPGIDTQYF.

This chain uses TRBV27 with TRBJ2-2, with 13 positions matching TRBD2. V was pared by 6 bases and J by 6 bases, with 4 bases of the junction left unmatched. CDR1 is MNHEY, CDR2 SMNVEV, per germline (reference sequence). This CDR3 is 15 amino acids long. CDR3 sequence reads: CASRPGLAGSGELFF. CDR3 in DNA: TGTGCCAGCAGACCGGGACTAGCGGGGTCCGGGGAGCTGTTTTTT.

This clone was seen a single time. The chain is built from TRBV9 and TRBJ2-7; the D gene could be TRBD1 or TRBD2 (5 bases each). Per the germline V gene, CDR1 is SGDLS and CDR2 is YYNGEE. Between the trimmed V and J ends, which lost 0 bases and 6 bases, there was a span of 16 bases. The length of the CDR3 is 15 residues. The CDR3 protein is CASSVASGRLGEQYF. Here the CDR3 DNA reads TGTGCCAGCAGCGTAGCTTCGGGGCGTCTGGGCGAGCAGTACTTC.